The 25 T cell receptor beta chains presented below share a single source sample, sequenced in a study of cytomegalovirus exposure and HLA in healthy donors. In the PCR, 60 Vbeta and 13 Jbeta primers were used. Some clones are missing from TCRdb's copy, which holds only in-frame ones; the method was immunoSEQ multiplex PCR. The top ten clones hold less than 5% of a sample with about 150,000 clones, 68% of them seen once. The sequencing input was PBMCs. These receptors were collected from a man in his sixties in good health and CMV-seronegative.

The chain links TRBV29-1 to TRBJ1-2; D possibly corresponds to TRBD1 (5 bases). Trimming took off 0 bases at V and 3 bases at J, with 14 bases between the two ends. Germline V CDR1 and CDR2: SQVTM, ANQGSEA. The CDR3 contains 15 residues. The CDR3 coding sequence is TGCAGCGTTGAAGATGATAAAGGGGCTTACTATGGCTACACCTTC. Its translation: CSVEDDKGAYYGYTF.

This clone came up a few times. The genes are TRBV12-5 and TRBJ1-1; 12 bases map to TRBD1. The CDR3 length is 15 residues. Germline CDR1 is LGHNT and CDR2 is FRNRAP. The ends lost 6 bases at V and 4 bases at J; junction bases unmatched: 6. The CDR3 reads CASGGQGAKSTEAFF. The CDR3 nucleotides are TGTGCTAGTGGGGGACAGGGGGCGAAGAGCACTGAAGCTTTCTTT.

The chain links TRBV5-4 to TRBJ1-5, with D unresolved. CDR3 length: 13 amino acids. Trimming stripped 2 bases from V and 7 bases from J, with 10 bases between. CDR1 and CDR2 from the germline V gene are SGHNT and YYREEE (reference sequence). CDR3 sequence reads: CASSFPGDQPQHF. The CDR3 nucleotides read TGTGCCAGCAGCTTCCCGGGAGACCAGCCCCAGCATTTT. Complete variable domain (other parts from reference TRBV5-4 and TRBJ1-5): ETGVTQSPTHLIKTRGQQVTLRCSSQSGHNTVSWYQQALGQGPQFIFQYYREEENGRGNFPPRFSGLQFPNYSSELNVNALELDDSALYLCASSFPGDQPQHFGDGTRLSIL.

J is TRBJ1-1 and V is TRBV4-2, with 9 bases lining up with TRBD1. The CDR3 covers 15 residues. V dropped 3 bases and J dropped 3; count of bases not matched to a gene: 5. Germline CDR1 is LGHNA and CDR2 is YNFKEQ. CDR3 region: CASSQQDRGDTEAFF. The CDR3 nucleotides are TGTGCCAGCAGCCAGCAGGACAGGGGTGACACTGAAGCTTTCTTT.

V usage is TRBV23-1 and J usage is TRBJ1-5, with D perhaps TRBD1 (6 bases). TRBV23-1 is given ORF status, its function remaining uncertain. V dropped 6 bases and J dropped 5 bases, with 20 bases sitting between them. The CDR3 is 16 amino acids. This chain's CDR3 is CASRIFWDTGDQPQHF. Written as DNA, the CDR3 is TGCGCCAGCAGGATCTTTTGGGACACTGGCGATCAGCCCCAGCATTTT.

The rearrangement joins TRBV27 to TRBJ2-1; D is undetermined. Per germline, CDR1 MNHEY and CDR2 SMNVEV (reference sequence). The CDR3 is 14 amino acids. V shed 3 bases and J shed 0 bases, with 6 bases lying between them. CDR3 DNA: TGTGCCAGCAGTTTCACTGGCTCCTACAATGAGCAGTTCTTC. This translates into CASSFTGSYNEQFF.

V and J are TRBV28 and TRBJ2-1; TRBD2 might be the D (5 bases). V gave up 7 bases and J gave up 11 bases, with 15 bases separating them. Germline V lookup: CDR1 MDHEN, CDR2 SYDVKM. The CDR3 consists of 12 residues. CDR3 protein: CASTPGRGQQFF. CDR3 nucleotide sequence: TGTGCCAGCACCCCCGGTCGGGGTCAGCAGTTCTTC. The full variable domain, in which reference TRBV28 and TRBJ2-1 provide the parts outside the CDR3, is DVKVTQSSRYLVKRTGEKVFLECVQDMDHENMFWYRQDPGLGLRLIYFSYDVKMKEKGDIPEGYSVSREKKERFSLILESASTNQTSMYLCASTPGRGQQFFGPGTRLTVL.

This sequence joins TRBV28 and TRBJ2-7, with D possibly matching TRBD2 (7 bases). Trimming left V 7 bases short and J 4 bases short, with 20 bases between. Per germline, CDR1 MDHEN and CDR2 SYDVKM. The CDR3 is 15 residues long. The CDR3 protein is CASNLGGQQIYEQYF. Here the CDR3 DNA reads TGTGCCAGCAATTTGGGGGGGCAACAAATTTACGAGCAGTACTTC. Complete variable domain (other parts from reference TRBV28 and TRBJ2-7): DVKVTQSSRYLVKRTGEKVFLECVQDMDHENMFWYRQDPGLGLRLIYFSYDVKMKEKGDIPEGYSVSREKKERFSLILESASTNQTSMYLCASNLGGQQIYEQYFGPGTRLTVT.

This clone has just a few counts. Mismatch with germline at one junction end may stem from a read error. This chain connects TRBV5-6 to TRBJ1-2; a weak D match, TRBD1 (5 bases). Germline CDR1 is SGHDT and CDR2 is YYEEEE. The CDR3 is made up of 10 amino acids. In DNA form, the CDR3 reads TGTGCCAGCAGCTGGGACTTCTCCCTCTTC. Amino acid sequence: CASSWDFSLF.

CDR3 sequence: CASSRQGGDTEAFF. DNA for the CDR3: TGTGCCAGCAGCCGACAGGGTGGGGACACTGAAGCTTTCTTT. The chain employs TRBV14 and TRBJ1-1, with 7 bases lining up with TRBD1. Germline loops: CDR1 SGHDN, CDR2 FVKESK. CDR3 size: 14 residues. V was clipped by 4 bases and J by 3 bases; unmatched bases: 5.

This clone was observed a handful of times. The chain has TRBV19 and TRBJ1-1, with TRBD1 as a possible D gene (5 bases). CDR1 and CDR2 from the germline V gene are LNHDA and SQIVND (reference sequence). CDR3 length equals 15 residues. V was clipped by 6 bases and J by 2 bases, with 16 bases between them. CDR3 region: CASRLTGVLNTEAFF. CDR3 DNA: TGTGCCAGTAGACTCACAGGAGTACTAAACACTGAAGCTTTCTTT. Using reference TRBV19 and TRBJ1-1 for the parts outside the CDR3, the full variable domain is DGGITQSPKYLFRKEGQNVTLSCEQNLNHDAMYWYRQDPGQGLRLIYYSQIVNDFQKGDIAEGYSVSREKKESFPLTVTSAQKNPTAFYLCASRLTGVLNTEAFFGQGTRLTVV.

The chain couples TRBV19 to TRBJ1-1, with 7 positions matching TRBD1. Per the germline V gene, CDR1 is LNHDA and CDR2 is SQIVND (reference sequence). Trimming took 6 bases from V and 0 from J; bases not matched to a gene: 4. This CDR3 has 14 residues. CDR3 in DNA: TGTGCCAGTAGCCCGGGACAGATGAACACTGAAGCTTTCTTT. Protein product: CASSPGQMNTEAFF.

The table lists this clone with a few counts. The CDR3 nucleotides read TGTGCCAGCAGTCTTACAGGGGAGGCTGAAGCTTTCTTT. Translating gives CASSLTGEAEAFF. The chain carries TRBV28 and TRBJ1-1; 7 bases map to TRBD1. The CDR3 consists of 13 residues. V lost 5 bases, J lost 6 bases, and 6 bases stayed unmatched. Germline CDR1 MDHEN, CDR2 SYDVKM.

The J gene is TRBJ2-3, the V gene TRBV28; 9 nucleotides match TRBD2. The CDR3 is made up of 15 amino acids. V was clipped by 3 bases and J by 2 bases; unmatched bases: 3. Looked up from germline, CDR1 is MDHEN and CDR2 is SYDVKM. This chain's CDR3 is CASSFAGGATDTQYF. CDR3 sequence (DNA): TGTGCCAGCAGTTTCGCGGGAGGGGCCACAGATACGCAGTATTTT.

This clone came up a few times. The rearrangement links TRBV11-2 to TRBJ1-6; weak D call: TRBD1 (6 bases). This CDR3 region has 14 residues. V was trimmed by 8 bases and J by 9 bases, leaving 17 bases between them. CDR1 is SGHAT and CDR2 is FQNNGV in the germline V gene. The CDR3 DNA follows: TGTGCCAGCTCCCATGGACAGTTGGGTTCACCCCTCCACTTT. The encoded protein is CASSHGQLGSPLHF.

The chain uses TRBV19 and TRBJ1-4, with 7 positions matching TRBD1. The CDR3 spans 15 residues. J lost 3 bases, V lost 3 bases, and 4 bases had no gene match. Germline values: CDR1 LNHDA, CDR2 SQIVND (reference sequence). CDR3 amino acids: CASSIGQVPNEKLFF. CDR3 bases: TGTGCCAGTAGTATCGGACAGGTACCTAATGAAAAACTGTTTTTT.

This chain connects TRBV18 to TRBJ2-3, with D possibly being TRBD1 (6 bases). The V and J ends lost 6 bases and 1 base respectively, with 20 bases between them. The germline V gene encodes CDR1 KGHSH and CDR2 LQKENI. CDR3 size: 17 residues. The CDR3 loop is CASSPANTGRRTDTQYF. CDR3 coding DNA: TGTGCCAGCTCGCCAGCAAACACAGGGAGACGCACAGATACGCAGTATTTT. The whole variable domain, remainder taken from reference TRBV18 and TRBJ2-3, is NAGVMQNPRHLVRRRGQEARLRCSPMKGHSHVYWYRQLPEEGLKFMVYLQKENIIDESGMPKERFSAEFPKEGPSILRIQQVVRGDSAAYFCASSPANTGRRTDTQYFGPGTRLTVL.

Regarding this clone: Different DNA sequences within this sample yield the same CDR3. The rearrangement uses TRBV11-3 and TRBJ2-7, with a possible D match to TRBD2 (6 bases). The CDR3 totals 14 residues. V lost 1 base to trimming and J lost 0 bases, with 7 bases between them. From germline, CDR1 is SGHNT and CDR2 YENEEA. CDR3 in amino acids: CASSLGRGSYEQYF. DNA of the CDR3: TGTGCCAGCAGCTTAGGGCGGGGCTCCTACGAGCAGTACTTC. Filled out from reference TRBV11-3 and TRBJ2-7, the complete variable domain reads EAGVVQSPRYKIIEKKQPVAFWCNPISGHNTLYWYLQNLGQGPELLIRYENEEAVDDSQLPKDRFSAERLKGVDSTLKIQPAELGDSAVYLCASSLGRGSYEQYFGPGTRLTVT.

This clone was found a few times. The CDR3: CASSGDAGLSSPGYTF. DNA of the CDR3: TGTGCCAGCAGCGGCGACGCGGGTCTTTCCTCGCCTGGCTACACCTTC. The V and J genes are TRBV9 and TRBJ1-2, with D unresolved. The CDR3 has 16 amino acids. Germline CDR1 SGDLS, CDR2 YYNGEE. With 3 bases removed from V and 7 bases from J, the gap between germline ends came to 22 bases.

This clone turned up a few times. The CDR3 bases are TGCGCCAGCAGCTTGGCCGGGGGGGGCCTGAACACTGAAGCTTTCTTT. This gives the protein CASSLAGGGLNTEAFF. The chain joins TRBV5-1 to TRBJ1-1; maybe TRBD1 (6 bases). V gave up 0 bases and J gave up 0 bases, with 12 bases separating them. The CDR3 covers 16 residues. CDR1 and CDR2 from the germline V gene are SGHRS and YFSETQ.

The chain joins TRBV5-4 to TRBJ1-4; 10 bases are a match to TRBD1. This CDR3 contains 16 residues. CDR1 is SGHNT and CDR2 is YYREEE in the germline V gene (reference sequence). The V segment lost 0 bases and the J segment 3 bases; nucleotides outside the gene matches: 2. In nucleotides, the CDR3 is TGTGCCAGCAGCTTGGTGGGACAGGGGCCTAATGAAAAACTGTTTTTT. Translated: CASSLVGQGPNEKLFF.

As regards this clone: Other DNA sequences in the sample encode the same CDR3. V gene TRBV5-1 combines with J gene TRBJ1-3, with D tentatively TRBD1 (5 bases). CDR1 and CDR2 (germline): SGHRS, YFSETQ. V was shortened by 4 bases and J by 0 bases, with 8 bases between the two germline ends. The CDR3 extends over 14 amino acids. The CDR3 loop reads CASSPDSSGNTIYF. CDR3 bases: TGCGCCAGCAGCCCAGACAGCTCTGGAAACACCATATATTTT.

The V call is TRBV6-4, the J call TRBJ1-2; 7 bases line up with TRBD1. J was trimmed by 2 bases and V by 0 bases; bases with no gene match: 3. The CDR3 runs to 15 residues. The germline V gene has CDR1 MRHNA and CDR2 SNTAGT. The CDR3 sequence is CASSDSAGGNYGYTF. The CDR3, as DNA: TGTGCCAGCAGTGACTCGGCAGGGGGGAACTATGGCTACACCTTC.

The V call is TRBV9, the J call TRBJ2-7, with 8 bases lining up with TRBD1. This CDR3 comprises 14 residues. Germline CDR1 is SGDLS and CDR2 is YYNGEE. The junction had 2 bases not matched to a gene; V was cut back by 3 bases and J by 0 bases. The CDR3 nucleotides are TGTGCCAGCAGCGAGACAGGGGTCTCCTACGAGCAGTACTTC. This sequence encodes CASSETGVSYEQYF. The full variable domain, rest sourced from reference TRBV9 and TRBJ2-7, is DSGVTQTPKHLITATGQRVTLRCSPRSGDLSVYWYQQSLDQGLQFLIQYYNGEERAKGNILERFSAQQFPDLHSELNLSSLELGDSALYFCASSETGVSYEQYFGPGTRLTVT.

This sequence joins TRBV6-6 and TRBJ1-1; 8 bases agree with TRBD1. The CDR3 has 14 amino acids. In germline, CDR1 is MNHNY, CDR2 SVGAGI (reference sequence). V shed 6 bases and J 3 bases; nucleotides not matched to a gene: 6. CDR3 in DNA: TGTGCCAGCAGGCTGACAGGGGAAGACACTGAAGCTTTCTTT. Its protein product is CASRLTGEDTEAFF.